Sequencing of this TCR beta chain was carried out in a study of T cell changes during pregnancy in multiple sclerosis. Clones were read by immunoSEQ multiplex PCR, and TCRdb kept only the in-frame ones, dropping some. Among about 52,000 clones, more than 80% were seen once, and the ten largest hold about 0.37%. Trimming took off 5 bases at V and 11 bases at J, with 15 bases between the two ends. The germline V gene encodes CDR1 SNHLY and CDR2 FYNNEI. This CDR3 region has 12 residues. This rearrangement joins TRBV2 to TRBJ1-1, with a weak D call TRBD1 (5 bases). This clonotype was obtained from a female donor with multiple sclerosis, enrolled in a pregnancy study. Sequences were derived from CD4+ T cells from peripheral blood mononuclear cells, sampled before pregnancy. CDR3 DNA: TGTGCCAGCAGTATCGTGGGACTTCAGGCTTTCTTT. This gives the protein CASSIVGLQAFF.